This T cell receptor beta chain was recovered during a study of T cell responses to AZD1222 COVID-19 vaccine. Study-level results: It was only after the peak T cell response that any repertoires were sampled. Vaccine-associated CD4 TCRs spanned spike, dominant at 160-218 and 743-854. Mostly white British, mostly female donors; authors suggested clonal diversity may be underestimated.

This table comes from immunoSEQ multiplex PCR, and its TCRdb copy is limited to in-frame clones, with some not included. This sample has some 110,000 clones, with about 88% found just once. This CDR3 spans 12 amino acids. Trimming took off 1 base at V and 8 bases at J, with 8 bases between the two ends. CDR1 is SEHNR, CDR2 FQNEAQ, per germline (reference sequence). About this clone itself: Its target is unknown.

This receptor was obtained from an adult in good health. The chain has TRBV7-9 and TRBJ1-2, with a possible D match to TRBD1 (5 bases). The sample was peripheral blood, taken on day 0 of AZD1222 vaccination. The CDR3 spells CASSLGREGYTF. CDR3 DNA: TGTGCCAGCAGCTTAGGCAGGGAGGGCTACACCTTC.